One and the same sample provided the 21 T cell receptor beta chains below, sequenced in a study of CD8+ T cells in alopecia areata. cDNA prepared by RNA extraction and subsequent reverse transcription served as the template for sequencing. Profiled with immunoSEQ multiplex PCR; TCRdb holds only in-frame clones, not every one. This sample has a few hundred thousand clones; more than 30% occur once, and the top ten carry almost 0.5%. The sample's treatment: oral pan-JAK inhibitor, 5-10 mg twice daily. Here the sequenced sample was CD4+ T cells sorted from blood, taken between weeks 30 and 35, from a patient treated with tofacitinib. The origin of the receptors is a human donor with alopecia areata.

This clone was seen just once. The DNA of the CDR3 is TGTGCCAGCAGCTCCAAAAGACTAGCGGGAGGGAACGAGCAGTACTTC. Encoded protein: CASSSKRLAGGNEQYF. The V gene is TRBV5-6, the J gene TRBJ2-7; 14 positions agree with TRBD2. The CDR3 extends over 16 amino acids. Germline trimming cut 3 bases from V and 5 bases from J; bases unmatched to any gene: 7. CDR1 is SGHDT, CDR2 YYEEEE, per germline.

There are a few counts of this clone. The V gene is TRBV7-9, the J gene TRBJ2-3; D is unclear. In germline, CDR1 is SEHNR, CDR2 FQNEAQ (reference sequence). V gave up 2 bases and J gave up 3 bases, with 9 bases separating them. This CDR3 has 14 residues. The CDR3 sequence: CASSLSGMTDTQYF. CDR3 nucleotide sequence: TGTGCCAGCAGCTTATCTGGGATGACAGATACGCAGTATTTT.

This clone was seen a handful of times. As DNA, the CDR3 is TGCAGCGTGGTCGCCAGGGTCAATGAGCAGTTCTTC. Translating it yields CSVVARVNEQFF. V and J are TRBV29-1 and TRBJ2-1; a weak D match, TRBD1 (5 bases). Per the germline V gene, CDR1 is SQVTM and CDR2 is ANQGSEA. The CDR3 runs to 12 residues. Trimming left V 6 bases short and J 6 bases short, with 12 bases between.

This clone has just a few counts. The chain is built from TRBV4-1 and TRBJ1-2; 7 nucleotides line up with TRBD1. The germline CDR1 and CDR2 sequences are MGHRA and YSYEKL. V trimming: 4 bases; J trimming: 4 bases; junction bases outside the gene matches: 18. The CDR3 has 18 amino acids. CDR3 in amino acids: CASSLSPGQAGGTYGYTF. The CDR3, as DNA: TGCGCCAGCAGCCTCTCACCAGGACAGGCGGGTGGAACCTATGGCTACACCTTC.

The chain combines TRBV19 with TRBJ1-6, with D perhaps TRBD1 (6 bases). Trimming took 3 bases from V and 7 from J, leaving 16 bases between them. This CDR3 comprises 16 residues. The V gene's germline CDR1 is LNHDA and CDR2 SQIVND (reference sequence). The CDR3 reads CASSIFPDGGNSPLHF. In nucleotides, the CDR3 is TGTGCCAGTAGTATTTTCCCCGACGGGGGCAATTCACCCCTCCACTTT.

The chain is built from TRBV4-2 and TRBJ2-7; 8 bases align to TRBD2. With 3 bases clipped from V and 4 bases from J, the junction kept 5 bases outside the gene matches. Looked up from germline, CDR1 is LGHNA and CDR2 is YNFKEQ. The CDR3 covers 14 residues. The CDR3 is CASSQSGSGYEQYF. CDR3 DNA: TGTGCCAGCAGCCAGAGCGGGAGTGGGTACGAGCAGTACTTC.

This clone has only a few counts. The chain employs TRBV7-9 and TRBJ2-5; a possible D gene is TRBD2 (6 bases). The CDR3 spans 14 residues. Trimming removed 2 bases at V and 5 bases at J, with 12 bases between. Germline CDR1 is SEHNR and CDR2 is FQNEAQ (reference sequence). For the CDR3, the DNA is TGTGCCAGCAGCTTATCGGGCGCGGGGGAGACCCAGTACTTC. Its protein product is CASSLSGAGETQYF.

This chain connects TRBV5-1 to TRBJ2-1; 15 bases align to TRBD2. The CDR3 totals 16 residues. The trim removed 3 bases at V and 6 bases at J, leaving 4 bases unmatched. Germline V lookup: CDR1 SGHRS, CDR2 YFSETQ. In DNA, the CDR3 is TGCGCCAGCAGCTGGACTAGCGGGGGGGTCGCCAATGAGCAGTTCTTC. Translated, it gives CASSWTSGGVANEQFF.

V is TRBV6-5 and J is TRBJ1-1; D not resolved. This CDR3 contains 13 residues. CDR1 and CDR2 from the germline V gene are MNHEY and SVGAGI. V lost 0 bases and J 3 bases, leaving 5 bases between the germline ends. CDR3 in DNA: TGTGCCAGCAGTTACTCGCGGTACACTGAAGCTTTCTTT. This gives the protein CASSYSRYTEAFF.

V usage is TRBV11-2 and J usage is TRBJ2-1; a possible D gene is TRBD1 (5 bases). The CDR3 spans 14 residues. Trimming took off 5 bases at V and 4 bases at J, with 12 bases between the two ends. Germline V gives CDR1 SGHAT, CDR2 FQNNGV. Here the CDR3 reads CASSVDQGYNEQFF. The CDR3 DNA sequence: TGTGCCAGCAGCGTGGACCAGGGATACAATGAGCAGTTCTTC.

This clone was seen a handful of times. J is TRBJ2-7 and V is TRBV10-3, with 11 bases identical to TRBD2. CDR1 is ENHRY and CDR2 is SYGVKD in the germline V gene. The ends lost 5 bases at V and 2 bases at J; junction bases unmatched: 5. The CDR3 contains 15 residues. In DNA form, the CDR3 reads TGTGCCATCAGTCTCGGGACTAGCGGACCCTACGAGCAGTACTTC. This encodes CAISLGTSGPYEQYF.

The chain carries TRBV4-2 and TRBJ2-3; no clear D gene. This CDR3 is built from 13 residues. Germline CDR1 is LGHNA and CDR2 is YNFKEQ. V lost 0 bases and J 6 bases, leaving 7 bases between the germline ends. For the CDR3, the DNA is TGTGCCAGCAGCCAAGAACTCCCGGATACGCAGTATTTT. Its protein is CASSQELPDTQYF.

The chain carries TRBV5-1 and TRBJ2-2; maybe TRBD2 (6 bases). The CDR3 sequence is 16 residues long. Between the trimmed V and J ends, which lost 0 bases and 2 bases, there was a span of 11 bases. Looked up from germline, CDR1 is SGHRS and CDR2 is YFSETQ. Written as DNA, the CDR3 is TGCGCCAGCAGCTTGGGCGGGACGGATAACACCGGGGAGCTGTTTTTT. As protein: CASSLGGTDNTGELFF. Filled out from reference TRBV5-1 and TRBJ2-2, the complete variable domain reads KAGVTQTPRYLIKTRGQQVTLSCSPISGHRSVSWYQQTPGQGLQFLFEYFSETQRNKGNFPGRFSGRQFSNSRSEMNVSTLELGDSALYLCASSLGGTDNTGELFFGEGSRLTVL.

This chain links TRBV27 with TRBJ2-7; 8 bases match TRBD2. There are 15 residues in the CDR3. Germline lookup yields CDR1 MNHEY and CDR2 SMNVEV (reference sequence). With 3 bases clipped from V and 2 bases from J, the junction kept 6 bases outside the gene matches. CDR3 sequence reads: CASSLDGTSPYEQYF. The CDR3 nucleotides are TGTGCCAGCAGTTTGGATGGGACTAGTCCCTACGAGCAGTACTTC.

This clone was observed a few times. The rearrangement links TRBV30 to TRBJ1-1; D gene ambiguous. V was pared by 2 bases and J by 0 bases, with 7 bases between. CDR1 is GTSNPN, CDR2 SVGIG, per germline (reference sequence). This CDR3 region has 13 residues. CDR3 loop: CAWSLTVNTEAFF. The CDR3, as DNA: TGTGCCTGGAGTCTCACAGTGAACACTGAAGCTTTCTTT.

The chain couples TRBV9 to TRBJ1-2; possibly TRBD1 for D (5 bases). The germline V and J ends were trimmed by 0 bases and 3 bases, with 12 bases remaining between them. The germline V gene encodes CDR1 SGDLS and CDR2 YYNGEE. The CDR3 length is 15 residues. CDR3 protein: CASSVAVGDYYGYTF. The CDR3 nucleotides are TGTGCCAGCAGCGTAGCGGTAGGGGACTACTATGGCTACACCTTC.

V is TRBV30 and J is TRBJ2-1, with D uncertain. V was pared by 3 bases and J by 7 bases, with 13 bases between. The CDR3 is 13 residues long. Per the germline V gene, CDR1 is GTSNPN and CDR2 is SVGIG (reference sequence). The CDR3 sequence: CAWSTPAGNEQFF. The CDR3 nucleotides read TGTGCCTGGAGCACGCCCGCCGGGAATGAGCAGTTCTTC.

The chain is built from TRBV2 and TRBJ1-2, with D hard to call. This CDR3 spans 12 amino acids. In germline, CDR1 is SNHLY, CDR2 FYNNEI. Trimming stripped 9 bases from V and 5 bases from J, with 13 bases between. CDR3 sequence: CARTFGQYGYTF. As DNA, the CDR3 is TGTGCCAGAACATTTGGGCAGTATGGCTACACCTTC.

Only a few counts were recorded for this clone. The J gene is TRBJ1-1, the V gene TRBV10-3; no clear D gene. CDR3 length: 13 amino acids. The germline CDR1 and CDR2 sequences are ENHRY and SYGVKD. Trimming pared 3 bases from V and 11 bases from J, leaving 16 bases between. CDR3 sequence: CAISDRETSQAFF. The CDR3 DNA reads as TGTGCCATCAGTGATAGGGAGACATCACAGGCTTTCTTT.

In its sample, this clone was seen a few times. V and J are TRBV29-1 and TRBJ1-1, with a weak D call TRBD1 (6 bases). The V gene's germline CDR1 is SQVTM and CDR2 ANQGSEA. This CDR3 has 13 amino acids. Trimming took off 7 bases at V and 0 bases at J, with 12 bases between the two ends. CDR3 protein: CSGLDRLNTEAFF. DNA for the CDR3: TGCAGCGGTCTGGACAGACTGAACACTGAAGCTTTCTTT. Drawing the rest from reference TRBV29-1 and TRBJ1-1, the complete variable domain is SAVISQKPSRDICQRGTSLTIQCQVDSQVTMMFWYRQQPGQSLTLIATANQGSEATYESGFVIDKFPISRPNLTFSTLTVSNMSPEDSSIYLCSGLDRLNTEAFFGQGTRLTVV.

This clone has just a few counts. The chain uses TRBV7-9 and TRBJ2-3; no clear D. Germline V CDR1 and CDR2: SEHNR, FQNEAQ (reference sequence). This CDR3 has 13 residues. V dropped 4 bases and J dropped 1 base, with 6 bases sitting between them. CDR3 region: CASSSPGTDTQYF. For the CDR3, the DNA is TGTGCCAGCAGCTCTCCGGGCACAGATACGCAGTATTTT.